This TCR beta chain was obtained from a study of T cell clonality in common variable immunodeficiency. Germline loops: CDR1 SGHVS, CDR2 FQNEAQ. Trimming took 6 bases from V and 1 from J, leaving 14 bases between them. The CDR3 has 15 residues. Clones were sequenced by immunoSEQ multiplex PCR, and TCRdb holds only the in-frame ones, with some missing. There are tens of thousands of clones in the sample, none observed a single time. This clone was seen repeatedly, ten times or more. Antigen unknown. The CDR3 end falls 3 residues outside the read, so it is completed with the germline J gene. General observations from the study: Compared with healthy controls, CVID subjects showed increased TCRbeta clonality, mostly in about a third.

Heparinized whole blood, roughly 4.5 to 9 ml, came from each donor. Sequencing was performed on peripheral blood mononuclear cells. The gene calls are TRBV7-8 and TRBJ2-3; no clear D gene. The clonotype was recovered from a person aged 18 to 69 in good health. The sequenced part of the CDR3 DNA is TGTGCCAGCAGTCCAGCGTTCTCCGGCACAGATACG. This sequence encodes CASSPAFSGTDT. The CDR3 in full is CASSPAFSGTDTQYF.